This T cell receptor beta chain was captured by sequencing in a study of blood T cell repertoires in COVID-19. Study as a whole: Both acute and convalescent COVID-19 samples were obtained from the United States, Italy and Spain. T cells, B-cell-depleted T cells, or PBMCs supplied cDNA or gDNA.

Authors' data handling: From reference gene primer amplification, estimates of nucleated cell counts were derived. The assay was immunoSEQ multiplex PCR, and TCRdb's table has in-frame clones only and misses some. V, J and clone size are taken as reported in that table, and D and trimming were inferred from the DNA itself. The profile shows approximately 400,000 clones, around 87% of them singletons. From germline, CDR1 is MNHEY and CDR2 SVGAGI. The CDR3 is 16 residues long. Trimming pared 2 bases from V and 6 bases from J, leaving 18 bases between. The sequencing input was PBMCs or T cells enriched from blood (not recorded which). The TCR comes from a man aged 25 to 40 who had recovered from COVID-19. The rearrangement uses TRBV6-5 and TRBJ2-3, with D maybe TRBD2 (7 bases). The CDR3 spells CASSYDLAGAGDTQYF. CDR3 DNA: TGTGCCAGCAGTTACGACTTGGCGGGGGCCGGTGATACGCAGTATTTT.